The 27 T cell receptor beta chains given below trace back to one sample, sequenced in a study of T cells in Graves' hyperthyroidism and ophthalmopathy. RNA transcripts served as the template for amplifying TCR beta CDR3 regions. The TCR CDR3 first-round RT-PCR relied on the HTBI primer set. TCRdb called the multiplex PCR reads again in MiXCR, with one record for every CDR3 protein. Of around 700,000 distinct CDR3 sequences detected, about a third appear once; the ten largest clones hold around a third. The sample comprised blood. These receptors were collected from a woman aged 40 to 50 with Graves' hyperthyroidism.

The V call is TRBV2, the J call TRBJ2-7, with D uncertain. Germline CDR1 reads SNHLY; CDR2 reads FYNNEI. This CDR3 is built from 16 residues. V lost 6 bases to trimming and J lost 4 bases, with 22 bases between them. As DNA, the CDR3 is TGTGCCAGCAGCTCAACCGCATTGAAGGAGTGGTACGAGCAGTACTTC. Protein product: CASSSTALKEWYEQYF.

This clonotype was seen more than once but under ten times. The chain has TRBV7-8 and TRBJ2-7; D possibly uses TRBD1 or TRBD2 (6 bases each). Per germline, CDR1 SGHVS and CDR2 FQNEAQ. V lost 1 base, J lost 6 bases, and 22 bases lay in between. The CDR3 length is 17 residues. CDR3 sequence reads: CASSLVAGQSPGVEQYF. The CDR3 DNA is TGTGCCAGCAGCTTAGTCGCGGGACAATCCCCGGGGGTCGAGCAGTACTTC.

The J gene is TRBJ2-2, the V gene TRBV7-9, with 8 nucleotides matching TRBD2. The germline V gene has CDR1 SEHNR and CDR2 FQNEAQ (reference sequence). J was trimmed by 7 bases and V by 6 bases; bases with no gene match: 4. The CDR3 length is 13 residues. For the CDR3, the DNA is TGTGCCAGCAGTCGAGGGACTAGCGGGGAGCTGTTTTTT. Its translation: CASSRGTSGELFF.

This clonotype was found a few times. The chain recombines TRBV7-8 with TRBJ2-7; TRBD1 might be the D (5 bases). The CDR3 spans 15 residues. The V end lost 5 bases, the J end lost 5 bases, and 19 bases lay between the germline ends. Per germline, CDR1 SGHVS and CDR2 FQNEAQ. The CDR3 is CASSPFAGSGDEQYF. For the CDR3, the DNA is TGTGCCAGCAGCCCCTTCGCAGGGTCAGGCGACGAGCAGTACTTC. The full variable domain, with the rest looked up from reference TRBV7-8 and TRBJ2-7, is GAGVSQSPRYKVAKRGQDVALRCDPISGHVSLFWYQQALGQGPEFLTYFQNEAQLDKSGLPSDRFFAERPEGSVSTLKIQRTQQEDSAVYLCASSPFAGSGDEQYFGPGTRLTVT.

The chain links TRBV29-1 to TRBJ2-7; D possibly corresponds to TRBD1 (6 bases). The length of the CDR3 is 16 residues. Trimming shortened V by 4 bases and J by 2 bases, and 21 bases separated the two germline ends. The germline CDR1 and CDR2 sequences are SQVTM and ANQGSEA. CDR3 protein: CSVGADRKGQPYEQYF. In nucleotides, the CDR3 is TGCAGCGTTGGGGCAGACAGGAAAGGGCAGCCCTACGAGCAGTACTTC.

As for this clonotype: The junction departs from germline at one end; a sequencing error may be responsible. The CDR3, as DNA: TGTGCCAGCACCTCGGGGGGGGCCGAAAACACTGAAGCTTTCTTT. Translating gives CASTSGGAENTEAFF. The V call is TRBV5-1, the J call TRBJ1-1, with D perhaps matching TRBD1 (6 bases). This CDR3 has 15 amino acids. Germline CDR1 and CDR2: SGHRS and YFSETQ.

For the CDR3, the DNA is TGTGCCAGCAGCTTAGTTCCGGGAGGGCCGAGTACCGGGGAGCTGTTTTTT. This gives the protein CASSLVPGGPSTGELFF. J is TRBJ2-2 and V is TRBV7-2, with 8 nucleotides matching TRBD2. V lost 1 base, J lost 5 bases, and 9 bases stayed unmatched. The CDR3 spans 17 residues. Germline lookup yields CDR1 SGHTA and CDR2 FQGNSA. The variable domain in full, completed from reference TRBV7-2 and TRBJ2-2, reads GAGVSQSPSNKVTEKGKDVELRCDPISGHTALYWYRQSLGQGLEFLIYFQGNSAPDKSGLPSDRFSAERTGGSVSTLTIQRTQQEDSAVYLCASSLVPGGPSTGELFFGEGSRLTVL.

The genes are TRBV29-1 and TRBJ2-7; TRBD2 matches at 9 bases. Germline V gives CDR1 SQVTM, CDR2 ANQGSEA. The CDR3 consists of 16 residues. The V gene end was trimmed by 0 bases and the J gene end by 5 bases; junction bases not matched to a gene: 11. CDR3 in amino acids: CSVEDNTGLAGNEQYF. The CDR3 nucleotides read TGCAGCGTTGAAGATAACACGGGACTAGCAGGGAACGAGCAGTACTTC.

This clonotype was detected ten times or more. An end of the junction differs from the germline gene, which may be a read error. The chain recombines TRBV10-3 with TRBJ2-2; perhaps TRBD2 as D (6 bases). The CDR3 contains 14 residues. CDR1 is ENHRY, CDR2 SYGVKD, per germline. CDR3 region: CASSGLLNTGELFF. The CDR3 DNA is TGTGCCAGCAGTGGACTACTGAACACCGGGGAGCTGTTTTTT.

This clonotype has at least ten counts. The chain combines TRBV4-3 with TRBJ1-2; 7 nucleotides line up with TRBD1. Germline loops: CDR1 LGHNA, CDR2 YSLEER. The CDR3 has 14 amino acids. V gave up 1 base and J gave up 6 bases; unmatched junction bases: 5. As DNA, the CDR3 is TGCGCCAGCAGCCAAGGGAGGCAGGGGGATGGCTACACCTTC. This translates into CASSQGRQGDGYTF.

In this sample, this clonotype turned up a few times. This chain links TRBV19 with TRBJ2-3; D call uncertain. The V gene lost 5 bases and the J gene lost 3 bases, with 12 bases spanning the gap. Germline V gives CDR1 LNHDA, CDR2 SQIVND (reference sequence). The CDR3 spans 14 residues. Written as DNA, the CDR3 is TGTGCCAGTAGTCCCCGCGGAAGAACAGATACGCAGTATTTT. It specifies CASSPRGRTDTQYF.

CDR3 nucleotide sequence: TGTGCCACCAGCAGAGAGAGGGGGGGGGACAATGAGCAGTTCTTC. Translated: CATSRERGGDNEQFF. The chain has TRBV15 and TRBJ2-5; weak D call: TRBD2 (7 bases). Near its end, the DNA agrees better with TRBJ2-1, so the J call may be wrong. Germline V gives CDR1 LNHNV, CDR2 YYDKDF (reference sequence). CDR3 size: 15 residues.

V usage is TRBV6-5 and J usage is TRBJ2-7, with 11 bases aligning to TRBD2. With the DNA end fitting TRBJ2-1 better, the J assignment may be wrong. CDR1 MNHEY and CDR2 SVGAGI come from the germline V gene. There are 14 residues in the CDR3. The CDR3 sequence is CASRRLAGYNEQFF. DNA for the CDR3: TGTGCCAGCAGGAGACTAGCGGGATACAATGAGCAGTTCTTC.

This clonotype was recorded at least ten times. The gene calls are TRBV11-2 and TRBJ2-7; D gene ambiguous. The CDR3 loop spans 17 amino acids. Trimming left V 1 base short and J 0 bases short, with 16 bases between. Looked up from germline, CDR1 is SGHAT and CDR2 is FQNNGV. The CDR3 reads CASSLAMLGGSSYEQYF. The CDR3 region has the DNA TGTGCCAGCAGCTTAGCCATGCTGGGCGGCAGCTCCTACGAGCAGTACTTC.

Many counts were recorded for this clonotype. The chain employs TRBV2 and TRBJ1-1, with 12 bases fitting TRBD1. With V trimmed by 6 bases and J by 11 bases, 13 bases remained unmatched. The CDR3 consists of 15 residues. Germline CDR1 is SNHLY and CDR2 is FYNNEI. The CDR3 DNA reads as TGTGCCAGCAGCAGGGCAGGGACAGGGGGCATTCGGGCTTTCTTT. It encodes CASSRAGTGGIRAFF.

The J gene is TRBJ2-7, the V gene TRBV10-3; no clear D. In germline, CDR1 is ENHRY, CDR2 SYGVKD. Trimming removed 0 bases from V and 4 bases from J, with 7 bases in between. This CDR3 spans 13 amino acids. CDR3 coding DNA: TGTGCCATCAGTGAGTCTTGGGGTTACGAGCAGTACTTC. This translates into CAISESWGYEQYF.

CDR3 in amino acids: CAISPNYGYTF. The CDR3 DNA reads TGTGCCATCAGTCCGAACTATGGCTACACCTTC. The chain carries TRBV10-3 and TRBJ1-2; unclear D gene. The CDR3 consists of 11 residues. The ends were cut back, 5 bases at V and 2 bases at J, with 3 bases in the middle. Germline CDR1 reads ENHRY; CDR2 reads SYGVKD.

The V and J genes are TRBV24-1 and TRBJ2-2; tentative D call: TRBD1 (6 bases). The CDR3 contains 15 residues. The ends were cut back, 3 bases at V and 2 bases at J, with 9 bases in the middle. The germline V gene encodes CDR1 KGHDR and CDR2 SFDVKD. CDR3 coding DNA: TGTGCCACCAGTGATGGGGGACACAACACCGGGGAGCTGTTTTTT. Encoded protein: CATSDGGHNTGELFF.

The chain recombines TRBV7-2 with TRBJ1-3, with TRBD1 matching 7 bases. The V gene end was trimmed by 8 bases and the J gene end by 0 bases; junction bases not matched to a gene: 7. The germline V gene encodes CDR1 SGHTA and CDR2 FQGNSA. CDR3 length: 15 amino acids. CDR3 bases: TGTGCCAGCGCCGTAGGGGGCTCCTCTGGAAACACCATATATTTT. Protein sequence: CASAVGGSSGNTIYF.

This chain joins TRBV10-3 and TRBJ2-2; a weak D match, TRBD2 (5 bases). The CDR3 length is 15 residues. Germline loops: CDR1 ENHRY, CDR2 SYGVKD. Trimming took 2 bases from V and 0 from J, leaving 7 bases between them. This CDR3 reads CAISEGLANTGELFF. The CDR3 nucleotides are TGTGCCATCAGTGAGGGACTCGCGAACACCGGGGAGCTGTTTTTT.

In its sample, this clonotype was seen many times. This rearrangement joins TRBV5-6 to TRBJ1-2; 10 bases are shared with TRBD1. The CDR3 spans 14 residues. CDR1 and CDR2 from the germline V gene are SGHDT and YYEEEE. With V trimmed by 0 bases and J by 8 bases, 4 bases remained unmatched. The CDR3 bases are TGTGCCAGCAGCTTGGGACAGGGGGCTGGGGGCTACACCTTC. Translation: CASSLGQGAGGYTF.

A few counts support this clonotype. The chain has TRBV19 and TRBJ1-3; D is unclear. This CDR3 region has 15 residues. The germline V gene encodes CDR1 LNHDA and CDR2 SQIVND (reference sequence). V was cut by 5 bases and J by 0 bases, with 11 bases left in between. The chain's CDR3 is CASSLLRDSGNTIYF. The CDR3 region has the DNA TGTGCCAGTAGTTTGCTACGGGACTCTGGAAACACCATATATTTT.

There are a few counts of this clonotype. CDR3 protein: CASSSRVRANYGYTF. The CDR3 nucleotides read TGTGCCAGCAGCTCCCGGGTTCGAGCTAACTATGGCTACACCTTC. The chain joins TRBV7-9 to TRBJ1-2, with no clear D. Germline V lookup: CDR1 SEHNR, CDR2 FQNEAQ (reference sequence). The CDR3 sequence is 15 residues long. V was cut by 4 bases and J by 0 bases, with 12 bases left in between.

The chain combines TRBV11-1 with TRBJ1-2, with 7 bases matching TRBD1. This CDR3 spans 17 amino acids. Germline V gene data show CDR1 as SGHAT and CDR2 as FQDESV (reference sequence). J gave up 3 bases and V 5 bases, and 15 bases lay outside the gene matches. The CDR3 region is CASSLRGSDRLYYGYTF. Written as DNA, the CDR3 is TGTGCCAGCAGCCTTAGAGGGTCGGACAGGCTCTACTATGGCTACACCTTC.

About this clonotype itself: One end of the junction does not line up with germline, which may come from a read error. J is TRBJ2-7 and V is TRBV6-2 or TRBV6-3, with D perhaps TRBD1 (6 bases). Germline CDR1 and CDR2: MNHEY and SVGEGT. The CDR3 extends over 14 amino acids. CDR3 in DNA: TGTGCCAGCAGCCCCGCAGGGGTACCCTACCAGCAGTACTTC. As protein: CASSPAGVPYQQYF.

The chain employs TRBV19 and TRBJ1-2; D is perhaps TRBD1 (5 bases). The germline gives CDR1 LNHDA, CDR2 SQIVND (reference sequence). V was shortened by 2 bases and J by 5 bases, with 24 bases between the two germline ends. The CDR3 is made up of 18 amino acids. The DNA of the CDR3 is TGTGCCAGTAGTATAAATACAATTATGGGACGGTTATCGTATGGCTACACCTTC. Its translation: CASSINTIMGRLSYGYTF.

This clonotype was detected ten times or more. The chain recombines TRBV10-3 with TRBJ1-1; D possibly corresponds to TRBD1 (5 bases). The CDR3 spans 13 residues. The V end lost 10 bases, the J end lost 1 base, and 13 bases lay between the germline ends. From germline, CDR1 is ENHRY and CDR2 SYGVKD. The CDR3 loop reads CATYKTANTEAFF. CDR3 bases: TGTGCCACATATAAGACAGCGAACACTGAAGCTTTCTTT.